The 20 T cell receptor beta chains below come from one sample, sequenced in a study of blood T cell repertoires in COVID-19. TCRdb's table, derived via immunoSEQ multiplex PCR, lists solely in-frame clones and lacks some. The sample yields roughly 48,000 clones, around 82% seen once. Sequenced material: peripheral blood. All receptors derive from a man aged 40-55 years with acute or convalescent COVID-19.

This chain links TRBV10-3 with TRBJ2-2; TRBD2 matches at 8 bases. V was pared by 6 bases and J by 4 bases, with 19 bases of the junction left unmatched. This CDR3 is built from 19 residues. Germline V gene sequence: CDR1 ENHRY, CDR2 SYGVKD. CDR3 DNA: TGTGCCATCAGACCCTTCCTCGGTTTTAGCGGGGTAGGCACCGGGGAGCTGTTTTTT. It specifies CAIRPFLGFSGVGTGELFF.

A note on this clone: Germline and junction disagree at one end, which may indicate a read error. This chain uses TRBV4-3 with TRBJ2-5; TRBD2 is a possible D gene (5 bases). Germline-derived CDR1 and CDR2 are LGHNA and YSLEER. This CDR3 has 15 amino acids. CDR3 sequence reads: CASSQDSTNQETQYF. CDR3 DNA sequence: TGCGCCAGCAGCCAAGACTCGACTAACCAGGAGACCCAGTACTTC.

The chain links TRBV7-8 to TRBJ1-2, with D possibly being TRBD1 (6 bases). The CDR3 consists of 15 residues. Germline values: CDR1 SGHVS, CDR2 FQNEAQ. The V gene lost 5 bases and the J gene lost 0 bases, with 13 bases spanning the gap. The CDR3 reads CASSSTTGSNYGYTF. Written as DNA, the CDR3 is TGTGCCAGCAGCAGTACGACAGGATCTAACTATGGCTACACCTTC.

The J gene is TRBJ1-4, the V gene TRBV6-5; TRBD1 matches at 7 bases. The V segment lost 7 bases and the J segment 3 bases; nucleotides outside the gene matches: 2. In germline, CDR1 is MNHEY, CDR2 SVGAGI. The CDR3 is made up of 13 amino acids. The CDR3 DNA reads TGTGCCAGCACCGGGACAGCTAATGAAAAACTGTTTTTT. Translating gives CASTGTANEKLFF.

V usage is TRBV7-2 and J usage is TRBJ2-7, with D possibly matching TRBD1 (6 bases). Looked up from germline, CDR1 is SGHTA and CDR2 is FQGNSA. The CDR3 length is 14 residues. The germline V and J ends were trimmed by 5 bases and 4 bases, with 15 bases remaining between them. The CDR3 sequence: CASSKGDRSYEQYF. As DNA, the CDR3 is TGTGCCAGCAGCAAGGGAGACAGGTCATACGAGCAGTACTTC.

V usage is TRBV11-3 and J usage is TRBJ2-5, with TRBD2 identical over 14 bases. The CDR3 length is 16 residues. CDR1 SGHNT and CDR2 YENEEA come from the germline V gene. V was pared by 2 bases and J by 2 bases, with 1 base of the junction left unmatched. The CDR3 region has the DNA TGTGCCAGCAGCTTACGGACTAGCGGGGGGCAAGAGACCCAGTACTTC. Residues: CASSLRTSGGQETQYF.

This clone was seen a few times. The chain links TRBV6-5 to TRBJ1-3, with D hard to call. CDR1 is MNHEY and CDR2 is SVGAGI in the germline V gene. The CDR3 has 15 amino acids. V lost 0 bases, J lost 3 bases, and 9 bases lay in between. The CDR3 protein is CASSYSRMRGNTIYF. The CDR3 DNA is TGTGCCAGCAGTTACTCGAGGATGCGTGGAAACACCATATATTTT.

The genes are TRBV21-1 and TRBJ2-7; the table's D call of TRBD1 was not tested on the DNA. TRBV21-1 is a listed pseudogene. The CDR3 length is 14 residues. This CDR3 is CASREDRGRDEQYF. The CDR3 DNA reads TGTGCCAGCAGAGAGGACAGGGGTAGGGACGAGCAGTACTTC.

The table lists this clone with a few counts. DNA of the CDR3: TGTGCCAGTAGTATAGGGCAGGGAACCATCGGGAACACTGAAGCTTTCTTT. This sequence encodes CASSIGQGTIGNTEAFF. The J gene is TRBJ1-1, the V gene TRBV19, with D possibly TRBD1 on 5 matching bases. The CDR3 is 17 residues long. In germline, CDR1 is LNHDA, CDR2 SQIVND (reference sequence). V dropped 1 base and J dropped 1 base, with 16 bases sitting between them. Variable domain in full (rest from reference TRBV19 and TRBJ1-1): DGGITQSPKYLFRKEGQNVTLSCEQNLNHDAMYWYRQDPGQGLRLIYYSQIVNDFQKGDIAEGYSVSREKKESFPLTVTSAQKNPTAFYLCASSIGQGTIGNTEAFFGQGTRLTVV.

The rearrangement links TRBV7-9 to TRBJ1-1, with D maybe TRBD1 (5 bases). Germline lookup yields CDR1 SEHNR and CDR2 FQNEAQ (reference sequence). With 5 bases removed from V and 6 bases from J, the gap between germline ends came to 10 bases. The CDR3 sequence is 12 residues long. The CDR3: CASSLDSSEAFF. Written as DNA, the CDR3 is TGTGCCAGCAGCCTAGACAGCTCTGAAGCTTTCTTT.

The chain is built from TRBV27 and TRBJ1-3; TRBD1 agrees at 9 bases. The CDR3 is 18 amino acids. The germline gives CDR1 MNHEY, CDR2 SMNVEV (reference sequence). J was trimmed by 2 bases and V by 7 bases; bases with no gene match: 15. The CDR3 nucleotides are TGTGCCAGCATGCGGCTTATATCGACAGGGGGACCTGGAAACACCATATATTTT. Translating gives CASMRLISTGGPGNTIYF.

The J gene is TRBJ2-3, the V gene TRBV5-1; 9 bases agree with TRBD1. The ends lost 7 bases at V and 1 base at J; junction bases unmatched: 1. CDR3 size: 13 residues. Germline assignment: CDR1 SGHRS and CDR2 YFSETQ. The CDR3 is CASRTGGTDTQYF. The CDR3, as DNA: TGCGCCAGCCGGACAGGGGGCACAGATACGCAGTATTTT.

In nucleotides, the CDR3 is TGTGCCATCAGCAACATCGGGGGTACTCCTGAAGCTTTCTTT. Protein sequence: CAISNIGGTPEAFF. The chain carries TRBV10-3 and TRBJ1-1; maybe TRBD1 (5 bases). The ends were cut back, 6 bases at V and 6 bases at J, with 17 bases in the middle. Germline CDR1 and CDR2: ENHRY and SYGVKD. There are 14 residues in the CDR3.

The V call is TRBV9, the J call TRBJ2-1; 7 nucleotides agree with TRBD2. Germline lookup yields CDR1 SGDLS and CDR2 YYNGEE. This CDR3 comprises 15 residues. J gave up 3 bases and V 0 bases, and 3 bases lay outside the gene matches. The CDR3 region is CASSVEAGDYNEQFF. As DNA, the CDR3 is TGTGCCAGCAGCGTAGAGGCGGGGGACTACAATGAGCAGTTCTTC.

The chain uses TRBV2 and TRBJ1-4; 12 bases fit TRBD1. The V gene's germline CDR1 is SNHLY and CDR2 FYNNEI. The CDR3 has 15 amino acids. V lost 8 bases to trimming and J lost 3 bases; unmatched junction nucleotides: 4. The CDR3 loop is CASGTGGVSNEKLFF. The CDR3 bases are TGTGCCAGCGGGACAGGGGGCGTCTCTAATGAAAAACTGTTTTTT.

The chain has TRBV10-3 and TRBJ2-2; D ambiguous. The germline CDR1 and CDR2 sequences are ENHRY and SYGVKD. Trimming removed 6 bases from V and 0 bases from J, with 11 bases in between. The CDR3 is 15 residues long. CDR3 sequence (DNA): TGTGCCATCAGCCCTACAGAGTCGAACACCGGGGAGCTGTTTTTT. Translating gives CAISPTESNTGELFF.

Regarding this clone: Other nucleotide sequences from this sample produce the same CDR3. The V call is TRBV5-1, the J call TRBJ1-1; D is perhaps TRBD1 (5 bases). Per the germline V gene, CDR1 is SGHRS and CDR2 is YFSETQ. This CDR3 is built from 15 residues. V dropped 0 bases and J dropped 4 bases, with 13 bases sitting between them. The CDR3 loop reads CASSLEAGGGTEAFF. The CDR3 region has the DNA TGCGCCAGCAGCTTGGAGGCGGGGGGGGGCACTGAAGCTTTCTTT.

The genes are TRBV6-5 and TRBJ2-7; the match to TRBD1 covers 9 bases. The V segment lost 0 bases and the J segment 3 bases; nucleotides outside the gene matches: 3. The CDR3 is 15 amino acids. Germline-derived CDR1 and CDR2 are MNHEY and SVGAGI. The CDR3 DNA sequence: TGTGCCAGCAGTTACTCTACAGGGGGCCTCTACGAGCAGTACTTC. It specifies CASSYSTGGLYEQYF.

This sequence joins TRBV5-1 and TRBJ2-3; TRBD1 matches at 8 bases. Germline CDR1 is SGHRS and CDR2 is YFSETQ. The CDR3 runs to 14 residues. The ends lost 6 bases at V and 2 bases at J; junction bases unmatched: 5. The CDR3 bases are TGCGCCAGCAAACGACAGGGGACCACAGATACGCAGTATTTT. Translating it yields CASKRQGTTDTQYF.

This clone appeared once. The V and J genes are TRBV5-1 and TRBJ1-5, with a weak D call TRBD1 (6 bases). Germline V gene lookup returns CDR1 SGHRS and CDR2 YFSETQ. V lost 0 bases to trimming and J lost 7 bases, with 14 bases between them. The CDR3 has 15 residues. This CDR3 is CASSLEGGANQPQHF. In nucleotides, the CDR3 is TGCGCCAGCAGCTTGGAGGGGGGGGCGAACCAGCCCCAGCATTTT.